This T cell receptor (beta chain) was identified during a study of T cell changes during pregnancy in multiple sclerosis. Sequencing used immunoSEQ multiplex PCR; TCRdb keeps in-frame clones, though not all of them. The repertoire consists of around 50,000 clones, with approximately 95% occurring once and the leading ten covering under 6%. Trimming stripped 1 base from V and 5 bases from J, with 12 bases between. Germline V CDR1 and CDR2: LNHDA, SQIVND (reference sequence). This CDR3 contains 15 residues. The V and J genes are TRBV19 and TRBJ2-1; no clear D. The specimen comprised CD8+ T cells from peripheral blood mononuclear cells, sampled in the first trimester of pregnancy. The TCR originated in a female donor with multiple sclerosis, enrolled in a pregnancy study. CDR3 sequence (DNA): TGTGCCAGTAGTATAGTCCAGAACGGAGACAATGAGCAGTTCTTC. As protein: CASSIVQNGDNEQFF.